This T cell receptor beta chain was captured in a study of identifying expanded T cells in peripheral blood (dated by TCRdb to about 2019). About the study as a whole: Four technical replicates, made by sequencing separate aliquots from the same pool of genomic DNA, were compared pairwise.

With respect to this clone: The specificity of this receptor is unknown. No much larger clonotype is one base removed from it; base qualities were not supplied.

Study-wide conclusions, independent of this receptor: The authors expected biological variance in healthy repertoires might increase further over much longer intervals such as months to years. Variance in clone template counts between roughly two-week samples significantly increased with total template count across all healthy donors. Approximately 1.2 differentially abundant clones were flagged by the binomial model between technical replicates, whereas about 16 and 20 were flagged over around two weeks and four weeks, respectively. Across all healthy-donor time intervals, the beta-binomial model significantly cut both the number of clones called differentially abundant and the false-positive rate.

TCRbeta CDR3 regions were profiled by bias-controlled multiplex PCR amplification of genomic DNA with the immunoSEQ Assay. In the authors' own workflow: The absolute abundance of each unique TCRbeta CDR3 region was quantified after sequences were collapsed and filtered. Differential abundance was tested with a binomial (Fisher-equivalent) model and with a beta-binomial model adding time-dependent variance fitted from healthy donors. Clones with fewer than 5 combined templates were excluded, and clones with Benjamini-Hochberg FDR below 0.01 were called differentially abundant. In the beta-binomial model, variance was expressed as a function of the total template count across the two samples, in the form v = (b*log(k)+a)^2. TCRdb retrieved this table from immuneACCESS and kept in-frame rearrangements only. Not all clones are present; in checked studies, unresolved V genes account for under half, and no reason is known for the remainder. V and J calls and clone size are copied from that table; D and trimming were computed from the DNA. The sample table records some 90,000 clones; approximately 84% of these occur just once. The ten biggest clones cover around 5.6% of the sample.

No immune events, such as infections, were documented for the healthy donors during the collection period. Time-dependent variance in a beta-binomial model of T-cell clone differential abundance was calibrated using healthy-donor blood repertoires as a training cohort. The training cohort was composed of around ten healthy donors, 3 female and 7 male. An age range of roughly 25 to 65 years, with an average of roughly 47 years, was recorded for the donors. Obtained from a commercial supplier, whole blood was collected from each healthy donor at three time points set two to three weeks apart. For immunosequencing, genomic DNA was extracted from whole blood that had not been sorted. The source is a person aged 18 to 70 in good health. Sequencing was carried out using blood.

In nucleotides, the sequence is TGCGCCAGCAGCCAAGAAACTTCCGGGACAGGAGGAATAGATACGCAGTATTTT. Translated, this gives CASSQETSGTGGIDTQYF. The chain is assembled from TRBV4-3 and TRBJ2-3, with 8 middle bases fitting TRBD1. The germline V gene provides CDR1 LGHNA and CDR2 YSLEER. The cysteine opens and the phenylalanine closes a CDR3 of 18 amino acids. Only the CDR3 DNA is retained, 54 bases long and in frame from the first base. The V end gives up 0 bases and the J end 5 bases, leaving 13 bases in the junction not matched to a gene.